These T cell receptor beta chains were read from a single sample in a study of blood T cell repertoires in COVID-19. Produced via immunoSEQ multiplex PCR; TCRdb's table is partial and in-frame only. The repertoire holds fewer than 200,000 clones, around 82% seen once, with about 5% in the top ten. Sequencing was performed on PBMCs or T cells enriched from blood (not recorded which). These receptors came from a woman in her sixties or seventies with acute COVID-19. The CDR3 runs from the conserved cysteine through the conserved F or W. A D gene is named only where the DNA matches it firmly. The listing skips clone size in some rows; elsewhere it reads once, few, many or a size class.

TRBV4-3,TRBJ2-1,TRBD1,-,CASSQLRQGEQFF,TGCGCCAGCAGCCAATTAAGACAGGGTGAGCAGTTCTTC
TRBV11-2,TRBJ1-2,-,-,CASSFVQRGGYTF,TGTGCCAGCAGCTTCGTACAGCGGGGTGGCTACACCTTC
TRBV6-2/TRBV6-3,TRBJ1-5,TRBD1,-,CASSPIGTGALPNQPQHF,TGTGCCAGCAGTCCAATTGGGACAGGGGCACTCCCGAATCAGCCCCAGCATTTT
TRBV7-9,TRBJ1-5,-,-,CASSLDSQPQHF,TGTGCCAGCAGCTTAGACAGTCAGCCCCAGCATTTT
TRBV7-2,TRBJ1-2,-,-,CASSLGHGGGRGYTF,TGTGCCAGCAGCTTAGGTCACGGTGGGGGCCGGGGCTACACCTTC
TRBV19,TRBJ2-3,-,-,CASSGDHEDTQYF,TGTGCCAGTAGCGGGGATCATGAAGATACGCAGTATTTT
TRBV11-2,TRBJ2-5,TRBD2,-,CASSRSSGQETQYF,TGTGCCAGCAGCCGCTCTAGCGGCCAAGAGACCCAGTACTTC
TRBV4-3,TRBJ2-1,TRBD2,-,CASSQDLDGGFYNEQFF,TGCGCCAGCAGCCAAGATCTCGACGGGGGGTTTTACAATGAGCAGTTCTTC
TRBV4-3,TRBJ1-2,TRBD1,-,CASSQDQGGNGYTF,TGCGCCAGCAGCCAAGATCAGGGGGGTAATGGCTACACCTTC
TRBV9,TRBJ2-2,-,-,CASNVDRWNTGELFF,TGTGCCAGCAACGTCGACAGGTGGAACACCGGGGAGCTGTTTTTT
TRBV3-1/TRBV3-2,TRBJ1-2,TRBD1,-,CASSPWDRGYGYTF,TGTGCCAGCAGTCCCTGGGACAGGGGTTACGGCTACACCTTC
TRBV12-1,TRBJ2-2,-,-,CASSFMSRQHRGAVF,TGTGCCAGCAGCTTTATGTCTCGGCAACACCGGGGAGCTGTTTTT
TRBV28,TRBJ2-2,TRBD2,-,CASRVLGRETGELFF,TGTGCCAGCCGTGTTTTAGGGCGGGAGACCGGGGAGCTGTTTTTT
TRBV19,TRBJ2-1,TRBD2,few,CASSTPGRAAYNEQFF,TGTGCCAGTAGTACCCCCGGGAGGGCGGCCTACAATGAGCAGTTCTTC
TRBV19,TRBJ1-1,-,-,CASSISGRRDTEAFF,TGTGCCAGTAGTATAAGCGGTAGGAGAGACACTGAAGCTTTCTTT
TRBV28,TRBJ1-2,-,-,CASELNYGYTF,TGTGCCAGCGAGCTTAACTATGGCTACACCTTC
TRBV7-9,TRBJ1-1,TRBD1,-,CASSLGSQGGTEAFF,TGTGCCAGCAGCTTAGGTAGTCAGGGGGGCACTGAAGCTTTCTTT
TRBV6-5,TRBJ1-1,-,-,CASSYSSLREAFF,TGTGCCAGCAGTTACTCGAGCTTACGTGAAGCTTTCTTT
TRBV24-1,TRBJ1-1,TRBD1,-,CATSDLAQGGAFF,TGTGCCACCAGTGATCTCGCCCAGGGGGGAGCTTTCTTT
TRBV7-2,TRBJ2-2,TRBD1,-,CASRDRGLTGELFF,TGTGCCAGCAGGGACAGGGGGCTCACCGGGGAGCTGTTTTTT